These 4 T cell receptor beta chains were sequenced from one sample in a study of blood T cell repertoires in COVID-19. Using immunoSEQ multiplex PCR, the repertoire was profiled, and TCRdb retains in-frame clones only, with some absent. The sample lists fewer than 85,000 clones, more than 70% occurring once. Sequenced: peripheral blood. All receptors come from a woman between 55 and 75 years old with acute or convalescent COVID-19.

The rearrangement uses TRBV30 and TRBJ2-2; 8 bases line up with TRBD1. Germline V gene sequence: CDR1 GTSNPN, CDR2 SVGIG (reference sequence). V trimming: 7 bases; J trimming: 5 bases; junction bases outside the gene matches: 12. CDR3 length: 15 amino acids. CDR3 amino acids: CASLRGPGRTGELFF. For the CDR3, the DNA is TGTGCCTCCCTCAGGGGGCCGGGTAGGACCGGGGAGCTGTTTTTT.

This chain connects TRBV18 to TRBJ1-1; TRBD1 matches at 9 bases. Trimming removed 7 bases from V and 1 base from J; junction bases left unmatched: 7. The CDR3 totals 15 residues. The germline CDR1 and CDR2 sequences are KGHSH and LQKENI. Written as DNA, the CDR3 is TGTGCCAGCTTTCAACTGGGACAGGGGAACACTGAAGCTTTCTTT. Its translation: CASFQLGQGNTEAFF.

This rearrangement joins TRBV5-1 to TRBJ2-2; no reliable D call. The V end lost 1 base, the J end lost 7 bases, and 11 bases lay between the germline ends. Germline V gene lookup returns CDR1 SGHRS and CDR2 YFSETQ. The length of the CDR3 is 14 residues. The CDR3 DNA follows: TGCGCCAGCAGCTTGCCCCGGGTTAACGGGGAGCTGTTTTTT. This codes for CASSLPRVNGELFF.

As for this clone: Because the CDR3 is missing its conserved closing phenylalanine or tryptophan, this is likely a read error. The DNA is omitted, as the CDR3 cannot be located on it reliably, and the CDR3 follows TCRdb's listing. The chain uses TRBV12-3 or TRBV12-4 and TRBJ1-1; the DNA was not compared with TRBD1, the D call given in the table. The CDR3 is 11 amino acids in total, end residues counted. CDR3 in amino acids: CASSLTGQPIL.